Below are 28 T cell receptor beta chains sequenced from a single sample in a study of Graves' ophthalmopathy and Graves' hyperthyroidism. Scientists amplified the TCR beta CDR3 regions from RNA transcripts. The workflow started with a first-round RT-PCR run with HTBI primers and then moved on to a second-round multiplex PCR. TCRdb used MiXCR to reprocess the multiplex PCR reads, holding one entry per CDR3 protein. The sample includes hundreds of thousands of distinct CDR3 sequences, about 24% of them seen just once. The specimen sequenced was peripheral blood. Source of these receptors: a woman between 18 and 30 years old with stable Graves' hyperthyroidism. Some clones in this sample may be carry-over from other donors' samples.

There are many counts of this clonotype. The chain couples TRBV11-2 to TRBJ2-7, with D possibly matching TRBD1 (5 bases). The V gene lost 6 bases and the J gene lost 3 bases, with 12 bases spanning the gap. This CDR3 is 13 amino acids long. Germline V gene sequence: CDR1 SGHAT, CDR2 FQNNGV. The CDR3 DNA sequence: TGTGCCAGCAGTCCTCAGGGTTTCTACGAGCAGTACTTC. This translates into CASSPQGFYEQYF.

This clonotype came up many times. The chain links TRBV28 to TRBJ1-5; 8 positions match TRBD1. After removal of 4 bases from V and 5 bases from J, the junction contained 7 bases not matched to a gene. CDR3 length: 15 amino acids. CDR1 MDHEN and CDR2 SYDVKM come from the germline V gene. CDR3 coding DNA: TGTGCCAGCAGTTACCAGACAGGGGAGTATCAGCCCCAGCATTTT. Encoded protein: CASSYQTGEYQPQHF. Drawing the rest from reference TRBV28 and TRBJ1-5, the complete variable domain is DVKVTQSSRYLVKRTGEKVFLECVQDMDHENMFWYRQDPGLGLRLIYFSYDVKMKEKGDIPEGYSVSREKKERFSLILESASTNQTSMYLCASSYQTGEYQPQHFGDGTRLSIL.

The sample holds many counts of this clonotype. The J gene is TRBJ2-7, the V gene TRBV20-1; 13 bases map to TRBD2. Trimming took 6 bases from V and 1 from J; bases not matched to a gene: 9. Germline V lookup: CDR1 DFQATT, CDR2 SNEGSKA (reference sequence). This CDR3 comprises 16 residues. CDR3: CSAPGLAGVLSYEQYF. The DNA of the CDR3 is TGCAGTGCACCTGGACTAGCGGGAGTTTTATCCTACGAGCAGTACTTC.

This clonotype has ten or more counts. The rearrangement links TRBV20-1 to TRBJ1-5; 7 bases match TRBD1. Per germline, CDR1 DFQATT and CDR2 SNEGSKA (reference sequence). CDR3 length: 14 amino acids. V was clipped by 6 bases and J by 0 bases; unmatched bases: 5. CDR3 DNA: TGCAGTGCGGACAGGCCCTATAGCAATCAGCCCCAGCATTTT. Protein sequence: CSADRPYSNQPQHF.

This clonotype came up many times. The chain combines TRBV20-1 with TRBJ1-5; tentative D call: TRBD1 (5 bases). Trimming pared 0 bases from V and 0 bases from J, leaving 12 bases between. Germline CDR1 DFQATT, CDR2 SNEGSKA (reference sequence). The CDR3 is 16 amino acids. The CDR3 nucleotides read TGCAGTGCTAGAGATTCCCAGGGATATAGCAATCAGCCCCAGCATTTT. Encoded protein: CSARDSQGYSNQPQHF.

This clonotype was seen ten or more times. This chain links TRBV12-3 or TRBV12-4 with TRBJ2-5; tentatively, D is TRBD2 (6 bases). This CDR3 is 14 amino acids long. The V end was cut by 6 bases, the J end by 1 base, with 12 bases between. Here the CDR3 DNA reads TGTGCCAGCAGCCCGCGGGGATTCCAAGAGACCCAGTACTTC. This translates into CASSPRGFQETQYF.

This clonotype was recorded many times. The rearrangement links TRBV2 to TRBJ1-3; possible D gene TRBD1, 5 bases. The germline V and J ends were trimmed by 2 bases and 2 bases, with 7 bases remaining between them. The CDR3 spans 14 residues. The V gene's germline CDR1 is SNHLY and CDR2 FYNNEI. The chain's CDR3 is CASSEQGPGNTIYF. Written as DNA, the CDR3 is TGTGCCAGCAGTGAACAGGGACCTGGAAACACCATATATTTT. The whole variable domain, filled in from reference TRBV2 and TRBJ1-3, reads EPEVTQTPSHQVTQMGQEVILRCVPISNHLYFYWYRQILGQKVEFLVSFYNNEISEKSEIFDDQFSVERPDGSNFTLKIRSTKLEDSAMYFCASSEQGPGNTIYFGEGSWLTVV.

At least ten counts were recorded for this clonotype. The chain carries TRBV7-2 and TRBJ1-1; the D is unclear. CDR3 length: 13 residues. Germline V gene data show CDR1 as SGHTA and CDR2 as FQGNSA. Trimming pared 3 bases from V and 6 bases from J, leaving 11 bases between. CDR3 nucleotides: TGTGCCAGCAGCTTTTGGGCCGGCGCTGAAGCTTTCTTT. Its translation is CASSFWAGAEAFF.

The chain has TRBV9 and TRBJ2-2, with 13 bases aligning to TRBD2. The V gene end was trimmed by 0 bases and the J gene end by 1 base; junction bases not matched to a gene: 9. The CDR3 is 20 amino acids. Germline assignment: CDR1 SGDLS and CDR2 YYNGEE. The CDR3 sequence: CASSVVGTSGNLMNTGELFF. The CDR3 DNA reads TGTGCCAGCAGCGTAGTTGGGACTAGCGGGAACCTTATGAACACCGGGGAGCTGTTTTTT.

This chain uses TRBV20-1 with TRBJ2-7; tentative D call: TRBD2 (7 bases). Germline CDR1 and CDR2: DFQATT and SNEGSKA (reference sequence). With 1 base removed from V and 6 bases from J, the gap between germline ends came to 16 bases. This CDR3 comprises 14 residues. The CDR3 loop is CSARVGGQGREQYF. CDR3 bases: TGCAGTGCTAGAGTCGGGGGGCAGGGGCGCGAGCAGTACTTC.

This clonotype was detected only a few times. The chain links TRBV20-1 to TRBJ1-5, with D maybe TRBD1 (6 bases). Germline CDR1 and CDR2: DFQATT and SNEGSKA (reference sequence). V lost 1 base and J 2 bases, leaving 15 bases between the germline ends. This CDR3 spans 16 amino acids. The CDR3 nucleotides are TGCAGTGCTAGAGTCGCCGGGACAACCCGCAATCAGCCCCAGCATTTT. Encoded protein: CSARVAGTTRNQPQHF.

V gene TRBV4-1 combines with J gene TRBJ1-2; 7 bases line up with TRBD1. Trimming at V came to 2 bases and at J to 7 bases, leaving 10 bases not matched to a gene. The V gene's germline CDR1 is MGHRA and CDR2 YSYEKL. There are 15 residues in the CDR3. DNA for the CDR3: TGCGCCAGCAGCCAAACGACAGGGTGGCTCGGTGGCTACACCTTC. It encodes CASSQTTGWLGGYTF.

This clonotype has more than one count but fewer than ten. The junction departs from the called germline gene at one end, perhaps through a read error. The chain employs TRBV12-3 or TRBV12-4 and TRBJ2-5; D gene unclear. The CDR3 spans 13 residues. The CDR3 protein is CASSPGLQEAQYF. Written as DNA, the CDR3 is TGTGCCAGCAGTCCAGGTCTACAAGAGGCCCAGTACTTC.

CDR3 in DNA: TGTGCCAGCAATTCCCACACAGTGAACACTGAAGCTTTCTTT. Translation: CASNSHTVNTEAFF. The gene calls are TRBV12-3 or TRBV12-4 and TRBJ1-1; no definite D call. With 7 bases removed from V and 0 bases from J, the gap between germline ends came to 12 bases. CDR3 length: 14 residues.

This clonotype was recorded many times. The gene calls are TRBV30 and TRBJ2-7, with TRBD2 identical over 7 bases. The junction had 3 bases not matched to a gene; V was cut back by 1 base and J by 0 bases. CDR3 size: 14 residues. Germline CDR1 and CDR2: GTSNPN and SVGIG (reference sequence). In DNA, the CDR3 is TGTGCCTGGAGTGGGGGAGGGTCCTCCTACGAGCAGTACTTC. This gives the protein CAWSGGGSSYEQYF.

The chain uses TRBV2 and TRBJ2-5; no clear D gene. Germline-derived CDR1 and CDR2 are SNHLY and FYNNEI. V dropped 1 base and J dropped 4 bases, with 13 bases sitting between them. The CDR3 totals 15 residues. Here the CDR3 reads CASSEVAGVRETQYF. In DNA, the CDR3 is TGTGCCAGCAGTGAAGTGGCAGGCGTCAGAGAGACCCAGTACTTC.

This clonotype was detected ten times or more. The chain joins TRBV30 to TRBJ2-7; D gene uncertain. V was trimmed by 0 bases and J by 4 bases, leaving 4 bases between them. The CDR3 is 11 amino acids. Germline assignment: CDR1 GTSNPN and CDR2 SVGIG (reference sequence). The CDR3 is CAWSVNYEQYF. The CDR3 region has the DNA TGTGCCTGGAGTGTAAATTACGAGCAGTACTTC. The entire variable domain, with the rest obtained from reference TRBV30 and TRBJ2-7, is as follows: SQTIHQWPATLVQPVGSPLSLECTVEGTSNPNLYWYRQAAGRGLQLLFYSVGIGQISSEVPQNLSASRPQDRQFILSSKKLLLSDSGFYLCAWSVNYEQYFGPGTRLTVT.

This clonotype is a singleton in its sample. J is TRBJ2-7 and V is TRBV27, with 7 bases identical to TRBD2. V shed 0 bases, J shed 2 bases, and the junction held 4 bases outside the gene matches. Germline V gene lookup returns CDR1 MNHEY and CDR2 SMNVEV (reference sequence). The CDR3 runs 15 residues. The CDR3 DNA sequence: TGTGCCAGCAGTTTATCGGCTGGACTAGCCTACGAGCAGTACTTC. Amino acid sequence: CASSLSAGLAYEQYF.

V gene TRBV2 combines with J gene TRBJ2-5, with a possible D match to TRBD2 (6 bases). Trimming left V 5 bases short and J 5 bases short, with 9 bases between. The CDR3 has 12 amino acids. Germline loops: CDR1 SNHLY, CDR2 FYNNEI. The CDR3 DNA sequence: TGTGCCAGCAGTACTAGCATTGAGACCCAGTACTTC. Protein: CASSTSIETQYF.

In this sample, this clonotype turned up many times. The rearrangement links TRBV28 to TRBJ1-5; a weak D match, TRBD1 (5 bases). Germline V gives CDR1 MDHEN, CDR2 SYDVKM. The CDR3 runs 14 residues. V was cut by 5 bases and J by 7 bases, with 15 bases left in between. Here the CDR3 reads CASSPPSGLQPQHF. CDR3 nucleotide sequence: TGTGCCAGCAGTCCCCCTTCAGGGCTGCAGCCCCAGCATTTT.

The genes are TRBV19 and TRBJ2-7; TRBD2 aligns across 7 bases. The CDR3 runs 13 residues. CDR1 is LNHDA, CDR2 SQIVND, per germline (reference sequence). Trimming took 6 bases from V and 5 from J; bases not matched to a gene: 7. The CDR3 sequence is CASSRWTSHEQYF. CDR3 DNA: TGTGCCAGTAGCCGCTGGACTAGTCACGAGCAGTACTTC.

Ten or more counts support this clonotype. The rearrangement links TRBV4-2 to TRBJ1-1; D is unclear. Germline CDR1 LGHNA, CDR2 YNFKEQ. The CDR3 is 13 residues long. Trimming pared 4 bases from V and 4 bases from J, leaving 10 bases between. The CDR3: CASSPLDSTEAFF. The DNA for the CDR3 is TGTGCCAGCAGCCCCCTTGATAGCACTGAAGCTTTCTTT.

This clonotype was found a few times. CDR3 in amino acids: CASSLLRGGVNTEAFF. The CDR3 region has the DNA TGTGCCAGCAGCTTACTCAGGGGGGGGGTGAACACTGAAGCTTTCTTT. This chain joins TRBV11-2 and TRBJ1-1; 7 bases map to TRBD1. The CDR3 loop spans 16 amino acids. The V gene end was trimmed by 2 bases and the J gene end by 0 bases; junction bases not matched to a gene: 6. Germline assignment: CDR1 SGHAT and CDR2 FQNNGV.

CDR3 in DNA: TGTGCCAGCAGCTTGGGCCGACCGTGGTTCGCCTACGAGCAGTACTTC. As protein: CASSLGRPWFAYEQYF. This chain joins TRBV11-1 and TRBJ2-7; D is unclear. This CDR3 has 16 amino acids. Trimming left V 3 bases short and J 2 bases short, with 17 bases between. Germline lookup yields CDR1 SGHAT and CDR2 FQDESV (reference sequence).

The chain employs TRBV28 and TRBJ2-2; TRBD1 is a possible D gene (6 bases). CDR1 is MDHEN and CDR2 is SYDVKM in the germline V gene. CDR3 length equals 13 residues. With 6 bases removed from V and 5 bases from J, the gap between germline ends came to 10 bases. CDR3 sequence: CASRLDRTGELFF. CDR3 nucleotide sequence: TGTGCCAGCAGACTTGACAGGACCGGGGAGCTGTTTTTT.

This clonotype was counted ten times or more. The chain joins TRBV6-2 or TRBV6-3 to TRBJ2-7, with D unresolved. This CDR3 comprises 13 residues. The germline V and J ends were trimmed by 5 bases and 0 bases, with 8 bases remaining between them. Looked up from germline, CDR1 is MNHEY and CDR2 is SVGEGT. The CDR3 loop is CASSDGSSYEQYF. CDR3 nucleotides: TGTGCCAGCAGTGACGGGTCCTCCTACGAGCAGTACTTC.

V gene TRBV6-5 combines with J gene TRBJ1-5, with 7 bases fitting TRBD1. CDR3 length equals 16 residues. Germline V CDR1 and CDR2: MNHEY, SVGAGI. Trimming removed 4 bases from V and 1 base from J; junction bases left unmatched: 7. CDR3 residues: CASSSTGQLSNQPQHF. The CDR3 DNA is TGTGCCAGCAGTTCCACGGGACAGTTGAGCAATCAGCCCCAGCATTTT.

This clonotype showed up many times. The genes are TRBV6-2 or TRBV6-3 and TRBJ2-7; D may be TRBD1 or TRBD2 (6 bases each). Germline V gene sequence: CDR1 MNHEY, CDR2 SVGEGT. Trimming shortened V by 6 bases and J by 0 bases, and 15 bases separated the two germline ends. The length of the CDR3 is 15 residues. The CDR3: CASSSRRGNSYEQYF. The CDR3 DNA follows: TGTGCCAGCAGCTCCCGGAGGGGGAACTCCTACGAGCAGTACTTC.